The 29 T cell receptor beta chains below all came from one sample that was sequenced in a study of Graves' ophthalmopathy and Graves' hyperthyroidism. As the template, RNA transcripts were used to amplify TCR beta CDR3 regions. HTBI primers were employed in first-round RT-PCR, then a second-round multiplex PCR followed. TCRdb called the multiplex PCR reads again in MiXCR, with one record for every CDR3 protein. The table has hundreds of thousands of distinct CDR3 sequences, 20% to 25% seen once; the top ten hold approximately 7%. Sequenced: peripheral blood. These receptors all stem from a woman aged 18-35 years with stable Graves' hyperthyroidism. Some clones in this sample may be carry-over from other donors' samples.

The chain uses TRBV15 and TRBJ2-5; D is ambiguous. This CDR3 has 12 residues. Trimming left V 4 bases short and J 2 bases short, with 5 bases between. CDR1 is LNHNV, CDR2 YYDKDF, per germline (reference sequence). CDR3 sequence reads: CATSTSQETQYF. The DNA for the CDR3 is TGTGCCACCAGCACAAGTCAAGAGACCCAGTACTTC.

The V and J genes are TRBV20-1 and TRBJ1-6; TRBD1 agrees at 7 bases. Trimming at V came to 8 bases and at J to 7 bases, leaving 8 bases not matched to a gene. The CDR3 is made up of 13 amino acids. The germline V gene encodes CDR1 DFQATT and CDR2 SNEGSKA (reference sequence). The CDR3 DNA sequence: TGCAGTTCTTCCGACAGGGAAAATTCACCCCTCCACTTT. Protein: CSSSDRENSPLHF.

The table lists this clonotype with many counts. This chain uses TRBV28 with TRBJ1-2; 9 bases agree with TRBD1. This CDR3 is built from 18 residues. Trimming cost V 6 bases and J 2 bases; bases outside gene matches: 16. CDR1 is MDHEN, CDR2 SYDVKM, per germline. The CDR3 loop is CASSQSPGTGRENYGYTF. CDR3 in DNA: TGTGCCAGCAGCCAATCCCCCGGGACAGGGAGGGAGAACTATGGCTACACCTTC.

The chain uses TRBV5-1 and TRBJ1-1; D perhaps matches TRBD1 (5 bases). CDR1 is SGHRS, CDR2 YFSETQ, per germline. CDR3 length equals 15 residues. V lost 2 bases and J 1 base, leaving 12 bases between the germline ends. As DNA, the CDR3 is TGCGCCAGCAGCTTCGGAGACAGAAGGAACACTGAAGCTTTCTTT. Its protein product is CASSFGDRRNTEAFF.

This clonotype was seen ten or more times. The chain joins TRBV7-2 to TRBJ2-7; D gene uncertain. Trimming removed 3 bases at V and 3 bases at J, with 9 bases between. Germline V gene sequence: CDR1 SGHTA, CDR2 FQGNSA. This CDR3 spans 13 amino acids. The CDR3 sequence is CASSLTANYEQYF. In DNA form, the CDR3 reads TGTGCCAGCAGCTTGACTGCCAACTACGAGCAGTACTTC.

The chain joins TRBV30 to TRBJ2-7; 8 bases map to TRBD1. The CDR3 contains 15 residues. Germline V gene data show CDR1 as GTSNPN and CDR2 as SVGIG (reference sequence). Trimming at V came to 4 bases and at J to 9 bases, leaving 17 bases not matched to a gene. In DNA form, the CDR3 reads TGTGCCTGGAACCCGGGACAGGACTCGTCAGGTGGGCAGTACTTC. It is translated as CAWNPGQDSSGGQYF.

The chain's CDR3 is CASSPRGSGNYGYTF. The CDR3 bases are TGTGCCAGCAGCCCTCGTGGCAGCGGAAACTATGGCTACACCTTC. The chain has TRBV7-6 and TRBJ1-2; D is undetermined. V was trimmed by 5 bases and J by 2 bases, leaving 15 bases between them. Germline V lookup: CDR1 SGHVS, CDR2 FNYEAQ. The CDR3 sequence is 15 residues long.

This chain joins TRBV19 and TRBJ2-6; perhaps TRBD2 as D (5 bases). The V and J ends lost 3 bases and 0 bases respectively, with 15 bases between them. The V gene's germline CDR1 is LNHDA and CDR2 SQIVND (reference sequence). The CDR3 contains 18 residues. The CDR3 coding sequence is TGTGCCAGTAGTATCTCCAGGACGGCGGGCTCTGGGGCCAACGTCCTGACTTTC. This translates into CASSISRTAGSGANVLTF.

This chain links TRBV5-1 with TRBJ2-5, with 10 bases lining up with TRBD2. The CDR3 has 14 residues. Germline V gene sequence: CDR1 SGHRS, CDR2 YFSETQ. V shed 2 bases and J 3 bases; nucleotides not matched to a gene: 1. In nucleotides, the CDR3 is TGCGCCAGCAGCTTCCTAGCGGGGGAAGAGACCCAGTACTTC. This translates into CASSFLAGEETQYF. Full variable domain (rest looked up from reference TRBV5-1 and TRBJ2-5): KAGVTQTPRYLIKTRGQQVTLSCSPISGHRSVSWYQQTPGQGLQFLFEYFSETQRNKGNFPGRFSGRQFSNSRSEMNVSTLELGDSALYLCASSFLAGEETQYFGPGTRLLVL.

This clonotype was seen ten or more times. A read error may produce the germline difference seen at one junction end. The chain combines TRBV9 with TRBJ1-2; D gene uncertain. Looked up from germline, CDR1 is SGDLS and CDR2 is YYNGEE. There are 14 residues in the CDR3. The CDR3 protein is CASSARSSGYGYTF. CDR3 nucleotides: TGTGCCAGCAGCGCCCGGTCATCCGGCTATGGCTATACCTTC. The entire variable domain, with the rest obtained from reference TRBV9 and TRBJ1-2, is as follows: DSGVTQTPKHLITATGQRVTLRCSPRSGDLSVYWYQQSLDQGLQFLIQYYNGEERAKGNILERFSAQQFPDLHSELNLSSLELGDSALYFCASSARSSGYGYTFGSGTRLTVV.

This clonotype has a count of ten or more. The V gene is TRBV19, the J gene TRBJ1-2; possible D gene TRBD1, 5 bases. V shed 6 bases and J shed 2 bases, with 19 bases lying between them. CDR1 is LNHDA, CDR2 SQIVND, per germline (reference sequence). The CDR3 runs to 16 residues. The CDR3 nucleotides are TGTGCCAGTAGCCCCCTAGGGGAGTGGACGAACTATGGCTACACCTTC. Protein sequence: CASSPLGEWTNYGYTF.

This clonotype was picked up a small number of times. The chain carries TRBV6-1 and TRBJ2-5, with D perhaps TRBD2 (7 bases). This CDR3 has 16 residues. Germline V gene sequence: CDR1 MNHNS, CDR2 SASEGT. Between the trimmed V and J ends, which lost 4 bases and 2 bases, there was a span of 17 bases. In DNA form, the CDR3 reads TGTGCCAGCAGTGTATTCCCGGGGGGCCGTCAAGAGACCCAGTACTTC. Translated, it gives CASSVFPGGRQETQYF.

This clonotype was recorded at least ten times. A much larger clonotype is one base distant, so this may be a read error. V gene TRBV7-2 combines with J gene TRBJ2-5; a possible D gene is TRBD1 (6 bases). The CDR3 extends over 13 amino acids. Germline CDR1 reads SGHTA; CDR2 reads FQGNSA. The CDR3 DNA reads as TGTGCCAGCAGCTTACAGGGGCAAGAGACCAAGTACTTC. Its translation: CASSLQGQETKYF.

This clonotype was observed at least ten times. CDR3 sequence reads: CASSSQGPNTEAFF. In nucleotides, the CDR3 is TGTGCCAGCAGCTCACAGGGGCCGAACACTGAAGCTTTCTTT. This chain connects TRBV12-3 or TRBV12-4 to TRBJ1-1; TRBD1 agrees at 7 bases. The CDR3 loop spans 14 amino acids. V was pared by 6 bases and J by 1 base, with 5 bases of the junction left unmatched.

This clonotype was observed many times. The chain has TRBV2 and TRBJ2-4, with D perhaps matching TRBD2 (5 bases). Germline CDR1 reads SNHLY; CDR2 reads FYNNEI. This CDR3 has 13 residues. V lost 8 bases, J lost 0 bases, and 8 bases lay in between. DNA of the CDR3: TGTGCCAGCGCTGGACTAGCCAAAAACATTCAGTACTTC. The encoded protein is CASAGLAKNIQYF.

Many counts were recorded for this clonotype. The chain joins TRBV7-9 to TRBJ2-7; 9 nucleotides align to TRBD1. V lost 3 bases and J lost 3; bases outside the gene matches: 6. Per germline, CDR1 SEHNR and CDR2 FQNEAQ (reference sequence). CDR3 length: 15 residues. The CDR3: CASSLAGQGYYEQYF. As DNA, the CDR3 is TGTGCCAGCAGCTTGGCGGGACAGGGTTACTACGAGCAGTACTTC.

Note on this clonotype: Likely a read error: the CDR3 ends without its conserved phenylalanine or tryptophan. The J gene is TRBJ1-6, the V gene TRBV12-3 or TRBV12-4; no definite D call. This CDR3 is 14 amino acids long. DNA for the CDR3: TGTGCCAGCAGTTCGGGGTCCCTAAATTCAGCCCTCCACTCT. It is translated as CASSSGSLNSALHS.

The chain joins TRBV11-2 to TRBJ1-1; no definite D call. This CDR3 contains 14 residues. V was trimmed by 1 base and J by 5 bases, leaving 11 bases between them. Germline CDR1 is SGHAT and CDR2 is FQNNGV. The CDR3 reads CASSLGVIGTEAFF. CDR3 DNA: TGTGCCAGCAGCTTAGGGGTGATTGGGACTGAAGCTTTCTTT.

The chain uses TRBV10-3 and TRBJ2-5; D is unresolved. Germline values: CDR1 ENHRY, CDR2 SYGVKD. V dropped 7 bases and J dropped 2 bases, with 11 bases sitting between them. The CDR3 runs to 13 residues. CDR3 DNA sequence: TGTGCCATCACTAAGGGCCCGCAAGAGACCCAGTACTTC. It yields the protein CAITKGPQETQYF.

This clonotype was recorded many times. The CDR3 nucleotides read TGTGCCAGCAGTGATGATAGGGGGAATTGGGAGACCCAGTACTTC. This gives the protein CASSDDRGNWETQYF. J is TRBJ2-5 and V is TRBV6-1; tentative D call: TRBD1 (6 bases). Germline lookup yields CDR1 MNHNS and CDR2 SASEGT. V lost 3 bases and J 5 bases, leaving 16 bases between the germline ends. The CDR3 extends over 15 amino acids.

This clonotype was found many times. The chain has TRBV25-1 and TRBJ1-6; D perhaps matches TRBD1 (6 bases). The CDR3 is 15 amino acids. Trimming took off 5 bases at V and 7 bases at J, with 15 bases between the two ends. The germline V gene has CDR1 MGHDK and CDR2 SYGVNS. The chain's CDR3 is CASSRAGGGNSPLHF. As DNA, the CDR3 is TGTGCCAGCAGTAGGGCGGGGGGCGGAAATTCACCCCTCCACTTT.

This clonotype has ten or more counts. This chain uses TRBV6-2 or TRBV6-3 with TRBJ2-7; no clear D gene. Trimming cost V 4 bases and J 2 bases, with 12 bases left between them. The CDR3 runs 14 residues. Looked up from germline, CDR1 is MNHEY and CDR2 is SVGEGT. In nucleotides, the CDR3 is TGTGCCAGCAGTTCCGGACGGAACCCCTACGAGCAGTACTTC. Translating it yields CASSSGRNPYEQYF.

This clonotype was counted ten times or more. The chain carries TRBV10-3 and TRBJ2-2, with TRBD1 identical over 8 bases. The length of the CDR3 is 15 residues. Looked up from germline, CDR1 is ENHRY and CDR2 is SYGVKD. The ends lost 8 bases at V and 0 bases at J; junction bases unmatched: 5. The CDR3 loop reads CAISAGQANTGELFF. The CDR3 DNA is TGTGCCATCTCCGCGGGACAGGCGAACACCGGGGAGCTGTTTTTT.

This clonotype has a count of ten or more. The rearrangement uses TRBV5-1 and TRBJ1-1, with D perhaps matching TRBD1 (6 bases). The germline V gene has CDR1 SGHRS and CDR2 YFSETQ. V lost 0 bases to trimming and J lost 1 base, with 10 bases between them. The length of the CDR3 is 15 residues. In DNA form, the CDR3 reads TGCGCCAGCAGCTTGGTCGCAGGGGCGAACACTGAAGCTTTCTTT. Protein product: CASSLVAGANTEAFF.

Ten or more counts support this clonotype. The V and J genes are TRBV28 and TRBJ1-6, with 9 positions matching TRBD1. This CDR3 has 19 amino acids. CDR1 and CDR2 from the germline V gene are MDHEN and SYDVKM. The V and J ends lost 4 bases and 0 bases, in that order; junction bases with no gene match: 10. The CDR3 loop reads CASSSTVPGQGSYNSPLHF. Written as DNA, the CDR3 is TGTGCCAGCAGTTCCACCGTCCCGGGACAGGGCTCCTATAATTCACCCCTCCACTTT.

This clonotype was observed at least ten times. A read error may be the cause here, since a much bigger clone is one base away. The V gene is TRBV12-3 or TRBV12-4, the J gene TRBJ1-1; D remains ambiguous. Trimming left V 3 bases short and J 1 base short, with 6 bases between. The length of the CDR3 is 13 residues. The CDR3 here is CASSFMGNTEAFF. The CDR3 DNA follows: TGTGCCAGCAGTTTTATGGGGAACACTGAAGCTTTCTTT.

The chain uses TRBV5-4 and TRBJ1-1, with TRBD1 as a possible D gene (5 bases). V gave up 0 bases and J gave up 7 bases, with 13 bases separating them. From germline, CDR1 is SGHNT and CDR2 YYREEE (reference sequence). The CDR3 runs 14 residues. CDR3 region: CASSLAMGQDEAFF. CDR3 sequence (DNA): TGTGCCAGCAGCTTGGCCATGGGGCAGGATGAAGCTTTCTTT.

The chain carries TRBV7-9 and TRBJ2-7, with 10 bases identical to TRBD1. The CDR3 has 14 residues. Per the germline V gene, CDR1 is SEHNR and CDR2 is FQNEAQ (reference sequence). V shed 6 bases, J shed 3 bases, and the junction held 5 bases outside the gene matches. The CDR3 DNA follows: TGTGCCAGCAGTTCGGACAGGGGGTTCTACGAGCAGTACTTC. As protein: CASSSDRGFYEQYF.

This clonotype showed up many times. CDR3 in amino acids: CASSRAAGTTNYGYTF. CDR3 coding DNA: TGCGCCAGCAGCCGGGCGGCAGGGACCACTAACTATGGCTACACCTTC. This chain links TRBV4-1 with TRBJ1-2; weak D call: TRBD1 (5 bases). Germline loops: CDR1 MGHRA, CDR2 YSYEKL. Deletions cut 4 bases from V and 0 bases from J, with 15 bases between. The CDR3 extends over 16 amino acids.